The 17 T cell receptor beta chains listed next were all sequenced from one sample in a study of blood T cell repertoires in COVID-19. Method: immunoSEQ multiplex PCR; TCRdb's copy keeps in-frame clones and lacks some. Among under 200,000 clones listed, 85% to 90% were seen once. Sequencing used peripheral blood. The receptors here all came from a man between 18 and 35 years old with acute or convalescent COVID-19.

This sequence joins TRBV15 and TRBJ2-5; perhaps TRBD2 as D (6 bases). Germline lookup yields CDR1 LNHNV and CDR2 YYDKDF (reference sequence). Trimming removed 0 bases at V and 7 bases at J, with 18 bases between. The CDR3 is 16 residues long. The CDR3 is CATSRDVRDSLGTQYF. The CDR3 DNA is TGTGCCACCAGCAGAGACGTCCGGGACTCCCTCGGGACCCAGTACTTC. Full variable domain (missing parts from reference TRBV15 and TRBJ2-5): DAMVIQNPRYQVTQFGKPVTLSCSQTLNHNVMYWYQQKSSQAPKLLFHYYDKDFNNEADTPDNFQSRRPNTSFCFLDIRSPGLGDTAMYLCATSRDVRDSLGTQYFGPGTRLLVL.

The rearrangement uses TRBV28 and TRBJ2-7, with TRBD2 matching 7 bases. V shed 6 bases, J shed 2 bases, and the junction held 7 bases outside the gene matches. From germline, CDR1 is MDHEN and CDR2 SYDVKM. The CDR3 runs to 14 residues. CDR3 sequence (DNA): TGTGCCAGCAGCCGGATGGCGGGAGCCTACGAGCAGTACGTC. Translating gives CASSRMAGAYEQYV.

This chain joins TRBV18 and TRBJ1-1; 7 positions match TRBD1. V shed 4 bases, J shed 2 bases, and the junction held 1 base outside the gene matches. The germline V gene encodes CDR1 KGHSH and CDR2 LQKENI. The CDR3 is 13 amino acids. CDR3 in amino acids: CASSRQGNTEAFF. DNA of the CDR3: TGTGCCAGCTCACGACAGGGAAACACTGAAGCTTTCTTT.

The chain carries TRBV4-2 and TRBJ2-2; 11 nucleotides match TRBD2. This CDR3 comprises 16 residues. Germline CDR1 LGHNA, CDR2 YNFKEQ. The V gene end was trimmed by 3 bases and the J gene end by 10 bases; junction bases not matched to a gene: 10. The CDR3 loop reads CASSQSLAGGSEELFF. CDR3 nucleotide sequence: TGTGCCAGCAGCCAGAGTCTAGCGGGGGGATCCGAGGAGCTGTTTTTT.

Points on this clone: At one end, the junction sequence differs from germline, possibly due to a read error. The J gene is TRBJ1-5, the V gene TRBV10-3; D is perhaps TRBD1 (6 bases). The CDR3 is 15 amino acids. The germline CDR1 and CDR2 sequences are ENHRY and SYGVKD. The CDR3 here is CAISESEGVDQPQHF. The CDR3, as DNA: TGTGCCATCAGCGAGTCCGAGGGGGTGGATCAGCCCCAGCATTTT.

The chain couples TRBV3-1 (or the pseudogene TRBV3-2) to TRBJ1-5, with 7 bases that match TRBD1. The CDR3 spans 14 residues. The V and J ends lost 3 bases and 6 bases, in that order; junction bases with no gene match: 5. Germline lookup yields CDR1 LGHDT and CDR2 YNNKEL (reference sequence). CDR3 sequence: CASSHQGTVQPQHF. As DNA, the CDR3 is TGTGCCAGCAGCCATCAAGGGACAGTTCAGCCCCAGCATTTT.

This chain links TRBV7-2 with TRBJ1-1, with D tentatively TRBD1 (5 bases). V was clipped by 4 bases and J by 6 bases, with 18 bases between them. The germline CDR1 and CDR2 sequences are SGHTA and FQGNSA. The CDR3 length is 15 residues. CDR3: CASSYGGTRVSEAFF. CDR3 bases: TGTGCCAGCAGCTACGGGGGAACCCGGGTGTCTGAAGCTTTCTTT.

The genes are TRBV14 and TRBJ2-7; D remains unclear. Germline V gene sequence: CDR1 SGHDN, CDR2 FVKESK. V was cut by 3 bases and J by 8 bases, with 8 bases left in between. The CDR3 is 11 amino acids. CDR3 loop: CASSQSVKQYV. The CDR3 coding sequence is TGTGCCAGCAGCCAGTCGGTGAAGCAGTACGTC.

The chain recombines TRBV4-1 with TRBJ2-7; tentative D call: TRBD2 (6 bases). Germline V gives CDR1 MGHRA, CDR2 YSYEKL. V lost 4 bases and J lost 0, with 10 bases in between. This CDR3 is 14 amino acids long. The CDR3 DNA reads as TGCGCCAGCAGCCCACGGGGGAGCTCCTACGAGCAGTACTTC. Translated, it gives CASSPRGSSYEQYF.

The rearrangement joins TRBV5-1 to TRBJ1-2; 7 bases are a match to TRBD1. This CDR3 comprises 12 residues. Trimming removed 5 bases from V and 7 bases from J; junction bases left unmatched: 5. CDR1 is SGHRS and CDR2 is YFSETQ in the germline V gene. DNA for the CDR3: TGCGCCAGCAGTCACACAGGGGTTGGCTACACCTTC. Protein product: CASSHTGVGYTF.

The rearrangement links TRBV18 to TRBJ1-1, with 9 bases identical to TRBD1. Unmatched junction bases numbered 4, after V lost 1 base and J lost 4 bases. The CDR3 sequence is 15 residues long. Germline V lookup: CDR1 KGHSH, CDR2 LQKENI. The DNA for the CDR3 is TGTGCCAGCTCACCACAACAGGGGGCAGGCACTGAAGCTTTCTTT. As protein: CASSPQQGAGTEAFF.

The rearrangement joins TRBV21-1 to TRBJ1-5; the table's D call TRBD1 went unverified against the DNA. TRBV21-1 is classified as a pseudogene. This CDR3 contains 18 residues. The CDR3 DNA reads as TGTGCCAGCAGCACATCGATAGACAGGGGCTATAGCAATCAGCCCCAGCATTTT. Protein sequence: CASSTSIDRGYSNQPQHF.

The chain couples TRBV9 to TRBJ2-2; TRBD1 matches at 8 bases. Germline V gene lookup returns CDR1 SGDLS and CDR2 YYNGEE. This CDR3 has 18 residues. Germline trimming cut 4 bases from V and 1 base from J; bases unmatched to any gene: 12. The CDR3 sequence is CASSPTRTGGKNTGELFF. CDR3 nucleotides: TGTGCCAGCAGCCCTACCCGCACAGGGGGAAAGAACACCGGGGAGCTGTTTTTT.

The V gene is TRBV6-1, the J gene TRBJ2-5, with 8 bases that match TRBD2. CDR1 is MNHNS and CDR2 is SASEGT in the germline V gene. This CDR3 region has 15 residues. The trim removed 3 bases at V and 4 bases at J, leaving 7 bases unmatched. CDR3: CASSEEGLVVETQYF. The CDR3, as DNA: TGTGCCAGCAGTGAGGAGGGACTAGTTGTAGAGACCCAGTACTTC.

This chain uses TRBV15 with TRBJ2-5; D is possibly TRBD1 (6 bases). Trimming took off 4 bases at V and 1 base at J, with 13 bases between the two ends. This CDR3 region has 15 residues. Germline V gene lookup returns CDR1 LNHNV and CDR2 YYDKDF (reference sequence). The CDR3 nucleotides are TGTGCCACCAGCACTACGGACAGTTTCCAAGAGACCCAGTACTTC. This encodes CATSTTDSFQETQYF.

The rearrangement links TRBV5-1 to TRBJ2-7; TRBD2 is a possible D gene (5 bases). This CDR3 has 14 amino acids. CDR1 SGHRS and CDR2 YFSETQ come from the germline V gene. Trimming cost V 0 bases and J 3 bases, with 10 bases left between them. CDR3 residues: CASSLGGGYYEQYF. The CDR3 DNA reads TGCGCCAGCAGCTTGGGAGGCGGGTACTACGAGCAGTACTTC.

The rearrangement uses TRBV27 and TRBJ1-5, with unresolved D. CDR1 MNHEY and CDR2 SMNVEV come from the germline V gene (reference sequence). V was shortened by 2 bases and J by 5 bases, with 7 bases between the two germline ends. The CDR3 runs to 13 residues. The CDR3, as DNA: TGTGCCAGCAGTTTAACAGCCGATCAGCCCCAGCATTTT. Translation: CASSLTADQPQHF.